These 24 T cell receptor beta chains share one sample of origin, sequenced in a study of CD8+ T cells in alopecia areata. Investigators isolated RNA and reverse transcribed it into cDNA to act as the sequencing template. Assay used: immunoSEQ multiplex PCR; TCRdb lists only in-frame clones, some missing. This table holds over 250,000 clones with no singletons; the top ten claim 0.9% to 1.5%. Markers used for sorting pooled cutaneous lymph node cells were CD4, CD8alpha, NKG2D, NKG2ACE and others. The specimen sequenced was CD4+ T cells sorted from a lymph node. The receptors were sampled from a C3H/HeJ mouse with alopecia areata. The MHC haplotype of the strain is H2-k.

Concerning this clone: The gene names given are mouse names. The CDR3 sequence is CASGQTGGTEVFF. The CDR3 DNA, read in part, is TGTGCCAGCGGGCAGACAGGGGGCACA. The chain joins TRBV13-1 to TRBJ1-1; TRBD1 matches at 9 bases. The read gets to within 4 residues of the CDR3 end, and the germline J gene fills in the rest. CDR1 NSHNY and CDR2 SYGAGN come from the germline V gene. V gave up 7 bases and J gave up 4 bases; unmatched junction bases: 5. CDR3 size: 13 residues.

This clone has more than one count but fewer than ten. Genes and germline come from the mouse. The read falls 4 residues short of the CDR3 end, and the missing part is taken from the germline J gene. The rearrangement uses TRBV17 and TRBJ2-5; D gene unclear. Trimming pared 2 bases from V and 0 bases from J, leaving 6 bases between. CDR3 length equals 14 residues. The germline V gene encodes CDR1 MNHDT and CDR2 YYDKIL. The CDR3 DNA, read in part, is TGTGCTAGCAGTAGAACAATTAACCAAGAC. Protein: CASSRTINQD. The CDR3 reads in full as CASSRTINQDTQYF.

This clone occurred a few times. Genes here carry mouse names. Read data end 4 residues before the CDR3 end; the end is taken from the germline J gene. The chain has TRBV13-1 and TRBJ2-7; 7 bases line up with TRBD2. From germline, CDR1 is NSHNY and CDR2 SYGAGN. With 1 base clipped from V and 3 bases from J, the junction kept 4 bases outside the gene matches. The CDR3 extends over 14 amino acids. The CDR3 is CASSDRGGDYEQYF. CDR3 DNA, as far as it was read: TGTGCCAGCAGTGATCGGGGGGGGGACTAT.

This clone was counted between two and nine times. Here the gene names and germline are mouse. The sequenced fragment ends 4 residues before the CDR3 boundary, so the rest is inferred from the germline J gene. The sample contains more than one DNA sequence encoding this CDR3. The chain employs TRBV19 and TRBJ2-5; TRBD2 matches at 9 bases. Germline CDR1 FNHDT, CDR2 SITEND (reference sequence). CDR3 length equals 13 residues. This CDR3 is CASSITGGDTQYF. The sequenced CDR3 bases are TGTGCCAGCAGTATCACTGGGGGGGAC.

This clone was observed a handful of times. Gene labels here are mouse ones. With the read ending 4 residues before the CDR3 end, the germline J gene is used to fill in that end. This rearrangement joins TRBV19 to TRBJ2-4; 8 bases fit TRBD1. There are 12 residues in the CDR3. The germline gives CDR1 FNHDT, CDR2 SITEND (reference sequence). Incomplete CDR3 DNA: TGTGCCAGCAGTTGGACAGGGAAC. Translation: CASSWTGN. The whole CDR3 protein is CASSWTGNTLYF.

This clone was seen only a few times. Gene names are the mouse ones. The read halts 4 residues ahead of the CDR3 end, with the missing end drawn from the germline J gene. In the same sample, other DNA sequences code for this CDR3. The chain is built from TRBV19 and TRBJ1-2, with D possibly TRBD1 on 6 matching bases. Germline values: CDR1 FNHDT, CDR2 SITEND (reference sequence). The CDR3 covers 14 residues. V lost 4 bases and J lost 0, with 10 bases in between. This CDR3 reads CASSSDRANSDYTF. The CDR3 DNA, read in part, is TGTGCCAGCAGTTCGGACAGAGCAAACTCC.

Regarding this clone: Genes and germline come from the mouse. The CDR3 is cut off 4 residues early in the read; its end comes from the germline J gene. Distinct nucleotide sequences in the sample also encode this CDR3. The chain uses TRBV13-2 and TRBJ2-2, with 8 bases matching TRBD1. V dropped 4 bases and J dropped 2; count of bases not matched to a gene: 1. Germline loops: CDR1 NNHNN, CDR2 SYGAGS (reference sequence). The CDR3 has 14 residues. The chain's CDR3 is CASGRQGNTGQLYF. The sequenced CDR3 bases are TGTGCCAGCGGTCGACAGGGGAACACCGGG.

In this sample, this clone turned up a few times. Genes here carry mouse names. The read falls 4 residues short of the CDR3 end, and the missing part is taken from the germline J gene. The chain combines TRBV13-3 with TRBJ2-7; D is unclear. CDR1 is NNHDY and CDR2 is SYVADS in the germline V gene. Trimming stripped 6 bases from V and 3 bases from J, with 7 bases between. This CDR3 has 11 residues. The part of the CDR3 DNA that was read is TGTGCCAGCAAGGCAGGCTAT. Its translation is CASKAGY. The full CDR3 protein is CASKAGYEQYF.

This clone occurred a few times. Gene names and germline match the mouse. With the read ending 4 residues before the CDR3 end, the germline J gene is used to fill in that end. The chain couples TRBV5 to TRBJ2-7; TRBD2 aligns across 9 bases. This CDR3 spans 16 amino acids. Germline lookup yields CDR1 LGHNA and CDR2 YNLKQL (reference sequence). J lost 0 bases, V lost 4 bases, and 7 bases had no gene match. Here the CDR3 reads CASSPLGGISSYEQYF. CDR3 bases read: TGTGCCAGCAGCCCGCTGGGGGGGATTAGCTCCTAT.

The table lists this clone with a few counts. The genes are named according to mouse. The read ends 4 residues before the CDR3 terminus; that terminus is restored from the germline J gene. This chain connects TRBV5 to TRBJ2-5; TRBD2 matches 8 bases. Germline V lookup: CDR1 LGHNA, CDR2 YNLKQL (reference sequence). This CDR3 comprises 16 residues. The CDR3 spells CASSQEPGGIRDTQYF. Incomplete CDR3 DNA: TGTGCCAGCAGCCAAGAACCTGGGGGGATTCGGGAC.

This clone was picked up a small number of times. The gene names here belong to mouse. The CDR3 goes on 4 residues after the read ends, and that part is filled in from the germline J gene. The identical CDR3 is also encoded by other nucleotide sequences in the sample. This chain uses TRBV1 with TRBJ2-5; possibly TRBD1 for D (5 bases). In germline, CDR1 is NSQYPW, CDR2 LRSPGD (reference sequence). This CDR3 contains 14 residues. Between the trimmed V and J ends, which lost 3 bases and 0 bases, there was a span of 7 bases. The sequenced part of the CDR3 DNA is TGCACCTGCAGTGCGGAGGGGAACCAAGAC. Amino acid sequence: CTCSAEGNQD. The full-length CDR3 reads as CTCSAEGNQDTQYF.

A note on this clone: The germline and genes are mouse ones. Sequencing ends 4 residues short of the CDR3 end; the germline J gene provides the rest. The chain combines TRBV19 with TRBJ2-5; D may be TRBD1 (6 bases). The CDR3 totals 13 residues. Germline-derived CDR1 and CDR2 are FNHDT and SITEND (reference sequence). The CDR3 DNA, read in part, is TGTGCCAGCAGTACCCGGGACAAAGAC. This codes for CASSTRDKD. The entire CDR3 is CASSTRDKDTQYF.

This clone showed up just a few times. The genes and germline here are from mouse. The read is 4 residues too short to cover the CDR3 end, so that end is filled in from the germline J gene. This chain joins TRBV31 and TRBJ2-2; 7 bases map to TRBD1. This CDR3 has 15 residues. The V gene end was trimmed by 1 base and the J gene end by 4 bases; junction bases not matched to a gene: 6. The germline V gene has CDR1 GKSSPN and CDR2 SITVG. This CDR3 reads CAWSRQGTGTGQLYF. Incomplete CDR3 DNA: TGTGCCTGGAGTCGACAGGGAACGGGCACCGGG.

Worth noting for this clone: Here the gene names and germline are mouse. The DNA ends 4 residues before the CDR3 does, and the rest of the CDR3 is filled in from the germline J gene. Other DNA sequences in this sample translate to the same CDR3. V usage is TRBV13-3 and J usage is TRBJ2-5; 10 bases are shared with TRBD2. Per the germline V gene, CDR1 is NNHDY and CDR2 is SYVADS. V was pared by 0 bases and J by 0 bases, with 1 base of the junction left unmatched. CDR3 length: 16 amino acids. Incomplete CDR3 DNA: TGTGCCAGCAGTGATGCTGGGGGGGCTAACCAAGAC. As protein: CASSDAGGANQD. The entire CDR3 protein reads CASSDAGGANQDTQYF.

Turning to this clone: The germline and genes are mouse ones. The CDR3 extends 4 residues past the end of the read, so its final part is completed from the germline J gene. The same CDR3 is also encoded by other DNA sequences in this sample. The chain couples TRBV5 to TRBJ2-7; 10 bases are a match to TRBD2. This CDR3 has 15 residues. Germline-derived CDR1 and CDR2 are LGHNA and YNLKQL (reference sequence). The chain's CDR3 is CASSQEGTGEDEQYF. CDR3 DNA (partial): TGTGCCAGCAGCCAAGAAGGGACTGGGGAGGAT.

This clone was seen a few times. The genes are named according to mouse. The read is 4 residues too short to cover the CDR3 end, so that end is filled in from the germline J gene. The V gene is TRBV13-2, the J gene TRBJ2-1; 9 bases are shared with TRBD2. V was pared by 1 base and J by 3 bases, with 2 bases of the junction left unmatched. This CDR3 region has 15 residues. Germline CDR1 is NNHNN and CDR2 is SYGAGS (reference sequence). Here the CDR3 reads CASGDRLGVYAEQFF. Incomplete CDR3 DNA: TGTGCCAGCGGTGATAGACTGGGGGTCTATGCT.

Regarding this clone: Mouse germline and gene names are used. The CDR3 end lies 4 residues beyond the end of the read and is filled in from the germline J gene. V usage is TRBV31 and J usage is TRBJ1-2; D is uncertain. Germline V lookup: CDR1 GKSSPN, CDR2 SITVG. This CDR3 has 13 amino acids. Trimming removed 3 bases at V and 1 base at J, with 9 bases between. CDR3 in amino acids: CAWSSAGNSDYTF. The DNA read from the CDR3 is TGTGCCTGGAGCTCGGCAGGAAACTCC.

This clone has a handful of counts. The gene names given are mouse names. With the read ending 4 residues before the CDR3 end, the germline J gene is used to fill in that end. The chain couples TRBV19 to TRBJ2-7; tentative D call: TRBD2 (6 bases). The CDR3 covers 13 residues. Per the germline V gene, CDR1 is FNHDT and CDR2 is SITEND (reference sequence). CDR3 region: CASSISWGYEQYF. CDR3 DNA (partial): TGTGCCAGCAGTATTTCCTGGGGATAT.

On this clone: Any gene name here is a mouse gene name. With the read ending 4 residues before the CDR3 end, the germline J gene is used to fill in that end. Additional DNA sequences in this sample encode the identical CDR3. The chain is built from TRBV31 and TRBJ1-1, with TRBD1 matching 7 bases. From germline, CDR1 is GKSSPN and CDR2 SITVG. The CDR3 has 11 amino acids. CDR3 sequence reads: CAWSRQGEVFF. The CDR3 DNA, read in part, is TGTGCCTGGAGCCGACAGGGA.

Notes on this clone: Genes here carry mouse names. The read ends 4 residues before the CDR3 terminus; that terminus is restored from the germline J gene. This rearrangement joins TRBV14 to TRBJ2-3; 8 nucleotides align to TRBD2. Germline CDR1 is SGHDT and CDR2 is FRDEAV. CDR3 length: 15 residues. Trimming took 5 bases from V and 0 from J; bases not matched to a gene: 5. The CDR3 bases that were read are TGTGCCAGCAGCCCGGACTGGGCTAGTGCAGAA. Its translation is CASSPDWASAE. The full CDR3 protein is CASSPDWASAETLYF.

This clone was observed a handful of times. Mouse gene names apply. The read terminates 4 residues ahead of where the CDR3 ends, so the germline J gene completes it. Other DNA sequences from this sample encode an identical CDR3 as well. The chain uses TRBV13-1 and TRBJ1-2, with 8 bases fitting TRBD1. Germline CDR1 is NSHNY and CDR2 is SYGAGN. CDR3 length: 13 residues. The CDR3 sequence is CASSGTGGTDYTF. The covered CDR3 bases are TGTGCCAGCAGTGGAACAGGGGGAACC.

This clone occurred a few times. Gene names and germline match the mouse. The CDR3 extends 4 residues past the end of the read, so its final part is completed from the germline J gene. This chain uses TRBV13-3 with TRBJ2-7; 13 positions agree with TRBD2. This CDR3 spans 15 amino acids. Germline V gene sequence: CDR1 NNHDY, CDR2 SYVADS. The CDR3 is CASSGTGGARDEQYF. The CDR3 DNA, read in part, is TGTGCCAGCAGTGGGACTGGGGGGGCGCGGGAT.

Remarks on this clone: Gene names follow the mouse nomenclature. The sequenced fragment ends 4 residues before the CDR3 boundary, so the rest is inferred from the germline J gene. This chain links TRBV13-3 with TRBJ2-7, with a possible D match to TRBD1 (5 bases). Germline-derived CDR1 and CDR2 are NNHDY and SYVADS. The CDR3 runs 14 residues. The sequenced part of the CDR3 DNA is TGTGCCAGCAGTGATGCTGCAGGGCGTTAT. It yields the protein CASSDAAGRY. The full CDR3 sequence reads CASSDAAGRYEQYF.

Note on this clone: All gene names here are mouse names. The read finishes 4 residues shy of the CDR3 end, and the germline J gene is used to complete it. This rearrangement joins TRBV31 to TRBJ1-1; 11 bases are shared with TRBD1. The V gene end was trimmed by 1 base and the J gene end by 4 bases; junction bases not matched to a gene: 2. The germline CDR1 and CDR2 sequences are GKSSPN and SITVG. The CDR3 spans 14 residues. The sequenced part of the CDR3 DNA is TGTGCCTGGAGTCGGACAGGGGGCTTCACA. Translated, it gives CAWSRTGGFT. The CDR3 reads in full as CAWSRTGGFTEVFF.